These T cell receptor beta chains were read from a single sample in a study of blood T cell repertoires in COVID-19. The protocol was immunoSEQ multiplex PCR, while the TCRdb copy is restricted to in-frame clones and leaves out a portion. In the table there are about 480,000 clones, approximately 88% of which are singletons. Sequenced material: PBMCs or T cells enriched from blood (not recorded which). These receptors originate from a woman aged 40 to 50 who had recovered from COVID-19. CDR3s include the opening cysteine and the closing phenylalanine or tryptophan.

>TRBV2|TRBJ2-7
CASSEIGGLFRREGQYF
>TRBV4-3|TRBJ2-2
CASSGRRGGELFF
>TRBV19|TRBJ2-6
CASSMGAYGANVLTF
>TRBV2|TRBJ2-5
CASSDLGLAGEETQYF
>TRBV29-1|TRBJ1-1
CSVGGVRSEAFF
>TRBV29-1|TRBJ1-2
CSAPTANYGYTF
>TRBV5-4|TRBJ2-7
CASTERGGDHYEQYF
>TRBV19|TRBJ2-5
CASAPGLARRIETQYF
>TRBV10-1|TRBJ2-3
CASSTSGTDTQYF
>TRBV6-2/TRBV6-3|TRBJ1-3
CASSHPQGAIGNTIYF
>TRBV7-2|TRBJ2-7
CASGAGVHEQYF
>TRBV7-2|TRBJ1-6
CASSLAGTGRSPLHF
>TRBV10-1|TRBJ2-2
CASSDVRSTVLAERHGELFF
>TRBV20-1|TRBJ1-1
CSASRPTFRDRLYTEAFF
>TRBV5-1|TRBJ2-2
CASSSVAGGAGELFF
>TRBV2|TRBJ1-4
CASSREAATNEKLFF
>TRBV11-2|TRBJ2-7
CASSSDRAYEQYF
>TRBV30|TRBJ1-2
CAWSVPTGTNYGYTF
>TRBV5-1|TRBJ1-5
CASSLGADQPQHF
>TRBV30|TRBJ1-2
CAWSVQVGRASSGYTF
>TRBV7-2|TRBJ2-7
CASSLSVYEQYF
>TRBV4-3|TRBJ1-2
CASSQDPGGLDGYTF
>TRBV2|TRBJ1-4
CASSDRDREKLFF
>TRBV15|TRBJ1-1
CATTQGGMDEAFF
>TRBV29-1|TRBJ1-1
CSVEHTGNTEAFF
>TRBV27|TRBJ2-1
CASRPWGGTALFPEQFF
>TRBV5-4|TRBJ1-1
CASSFGRNTEAFF
>TRBV27|TRBJ1-1
CASSHPGTEAFF
>TRBV11-2|TRBJ2-5
CASSLGTGAGETQYF
>TRBV4-1|TRBJ2-7
CASSRIPGQGSHEQYF
>TRBV7-2|TRBJ1-1
CASSLRRRSTEAFF
>TRBV29-1|TRBJ2-7
CSVATGFQGEQYF
>TRBV7-9|TRBJ1-6
CASSLGEYNSPLHF
>TRBV3-1/TRBV3-2|TRBJ2-1
CASSPGRLAVVYNEQFF
>TRBV30|TRBJ2-7
CASASGLAGVREQYF
>TRBV12-5|TRBJ1-5
CASGLFSNSNQPQHF
>TRBV5-6|TRBJ1-6
CASSLEGVSSPLHF